One sample yielded the 9 T cell receptor beta chains listed below, sequenced in a study of cytomegalovirus exposure and HLA in healthy donors (dated by TCRdb to the late 2010s). The method behind the library was the immunoSEQ multiplex PCR assay. TCRdb provides this immuneACCESS table in a form limited to in-frame rearrangements. Some clones are lacking; in checked studies, under half of them reflect an unresolved V gene, and why the rest are absent is not known. Present in this sample are 45,000 to 65,000 clones, about 88% of which were seen just once. The top ten clones comprise about 15% of the sample. Sequenced: PBMCs. These receptor sequences come from a woman younger than 30 in good health and CMV-seronegative.

This chain joins TRBV19 and TRBJ1-4; unclear D gene. V lost 2 bases and J lost 3, with 7 bases in between. Germline values: CDR1 LNHDA, CDR2 SQIVND (reference sequence). The CDR3 covers 14 residues. CDR3 in amino acids: CASSIQSSNEKLFF. The CDR3 DNA reads TGTGCCAGTAGTATACAGTCATCTAATGAAAAACTGTTTTTT.

J is TRBJ2-1 and V is TRBV4-3; D is unclear. Per the germline V gene, CDR1 is LGHNA and CDR2 is YSLEER. V lost 0 bases and J lost 4, with 13 bases in between. CDR3 length equals 16 residues. CDR3 region: CASSQDAVLQYNEQFF. The CDR3 DNA is TGCGCCAGCAGCCAAGATGCAGTTCTCCAATACAATGAGCAGTTCTTC.

This chain joins TRBV27 and TRBJ2-7; tentative D call: TRBD1 (5 bases). The CDR3 sequence is 14 residues long. Trimming took 2 bases from V and 3 from J, leaving 11 bases between them. In germline, CDR1 is MNHEY, CDR2 SMNVEV (reference sequence). CDR3 nucleotides: TGTGCCAGCAGTTTACAGCAGGGAAGCTACGAGCAGTACTTC. Its translation: CASSLQQGSYEQYF.

The CDR3 DNA sequence: TGTGCCAGCGGAGACAGGGTCGGCGGCACCGGGGAGCTGTTTTTT. The encoded protein is CASGDRVGGTGELFF. The rearrangement uses TRBV2 and TRBJ2-2, with TRBD1 identical over 7 bases. Germline CDR1 reads SNHLY; CDR2 reads FYNNEI. After removal of 8 bases from V and 4 bases from J, the junction contained 10 bases not matched to a gene. CDR3 length equals 15 residues.

The rearrangement links TRBV7-2 to TRBJ2-7; 13 bases map to TRBD2. Germline V gene data show CDR1 as SGHTA and CDR2 as FQGNSA. Trimming removed 2 bases from V and 3 bases from J; junction bases left unmatched: 1. The CDR3 is 15 residues long. The CDR3 spells CASSLTSGGGYEQYF. The CDR3 DNA follows: TGTGCCAGCAGCTTAACTAGCGGGGGGGGCTACGAGCAGTACTTC.

J is TRBJ1-1 and V is TRBV14; D call uncertain. V was clipped by 4 bases and J by 2 bases, with 8 bases between them. The CDR3 length is 13 residues. The germline V gene encodes CDR1 SGHDN and CDR2 FVKESK. CDR3 sequence: CASSPFYNTEAFF. In DNA form, the CDR3 reads TGTGCCAGCAGCCCATTCTACAACACTGAAGCTTTCTTT.

The chain employs TRBV6-4 and TRBJ2-7, with TRBD2 matching over 9 bases. Germline V gene lookup returns CDR1 MRHNA and CDR2 SNTAGT. The CDR3 runs to 16 residues. V shed 6 bases, J shed 3 bases, and the junction held 12 bases outside the gene matches. In DNA, the CDR3 is TGTGCCAGCAGGGAGAAGTTGGGACTAGCCAACTACGAGCAGTACTTC. Protein product: CASREKLGLANYEQYF.

The chain carries TRBV28 and TRBJ2-7; 9 bases match TRBD1. The CDR3 covers 14 residues. Germline V lookup: CDR1 MDHEN, CDR2 SYDVKM. Trimming took 3 bases from V and 6 from J; bases not matched to a gene: 6. The CDR3 here is CASSFLGQGLEQYF. The CDR3 region has the DNA TGTGCCAGCAGTTTTTTGGGACAGGGTCTCGAGCAGTACTTC.

The chain recombines TRBV27 with TRBJ1-2, with a weak D call TRBD1 (6 bases). CDR1 MNHEY and CDR2 SMNVEV come from the germline V gene (reference sequence). The CDR3 runs to 14 residues. Between the trimmed V and J ends, which lost 5 bases and 4 bases, there was a span of 14 bases. CDR3 protein: CASSPTGFSYGYTF. In DNA, the CDR3 is TGTGCCAGCAGTCCTACAGGGTTCTCCTATGGCTACACCTTC.